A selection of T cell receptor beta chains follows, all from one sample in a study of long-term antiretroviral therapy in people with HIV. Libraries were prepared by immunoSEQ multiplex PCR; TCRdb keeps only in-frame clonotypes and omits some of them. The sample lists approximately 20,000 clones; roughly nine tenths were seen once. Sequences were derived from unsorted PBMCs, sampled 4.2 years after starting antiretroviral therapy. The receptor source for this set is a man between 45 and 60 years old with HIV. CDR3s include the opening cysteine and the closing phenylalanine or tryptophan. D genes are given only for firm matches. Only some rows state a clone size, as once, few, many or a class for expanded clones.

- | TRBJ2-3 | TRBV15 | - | CATSREADTQYF | TGTGCCACTTCGAGGGAGGCAGATACGCAGTATTTT
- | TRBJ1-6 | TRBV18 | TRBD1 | CASSRGQVLSSYNSPLHF | TGTGCCAGCTCAAGGGGACAGGTTCTAAGCTCCTATAATTCACCCCTCCACTTT
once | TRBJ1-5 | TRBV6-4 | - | CASSENRDDSNQPQHF | TGTGCCAGCAGTGAGAACAGGGACGATAGCAATCAGCCCCAGCATTTT
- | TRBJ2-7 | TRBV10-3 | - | CAISERESSYEQYF | TGTGCCATCAGTGAACGGGAGAGCTCCTACGAGCAGTACTTC
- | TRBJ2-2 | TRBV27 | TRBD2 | CASTWGGPNTGELFF | TGTGCCAGCACCTGGGGGGGACCGAACACCGGGGAGCTGTTTTTT
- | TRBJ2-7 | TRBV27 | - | CASNSAFSEQYF | TGTGCCAGCAACTCTGCATTCTCCGAGCAGTACTTC
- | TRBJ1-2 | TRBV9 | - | CASSGKGYDYGYTF | TGTGCCAGCAGCGGGAAGGGGTACGACTATGGCTACACCTTC
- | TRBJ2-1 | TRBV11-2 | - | CASSSPDYPNNEQFF | TGTGCCAGCAGCTCGCCGGACTACCCCAACAATGAGCAGTTCTTC
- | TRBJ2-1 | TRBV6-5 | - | CASSDQTNEQFF | TGTGCCAGCAGTGACCAAACAAATGAGCAGTTCTTC
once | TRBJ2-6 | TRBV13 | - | CASSLRVSGANVLTF | TGTGCCAGCAGCTTAAGAGTCTCTGGGGCCAACGTCCTGACTTTC
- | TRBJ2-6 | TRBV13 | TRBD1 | CASRRRTGVSSGANVLTF | TGTGCCAGCAGACGGAGGACAGGGGTAAGCTCTGGGGCCAACGTCCTGACTTTC
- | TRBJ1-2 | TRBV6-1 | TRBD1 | CASNPGGIGGYTF | TGTGCCAGCAACCCAGGGGGGATTGGTGGCTACACCTTC
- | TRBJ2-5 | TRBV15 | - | CATSREPLTSNGETQYF | TGTGCCACCAGCAGAGAGCCCCTAACTAGCAATGGAGAGACCCAGTACTTC
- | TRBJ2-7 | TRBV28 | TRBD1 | CASSLYRGSYEQYF | TGTGCCAGCAGTTTGTACAGGGGGAGCTACGAGCAGTACTTC
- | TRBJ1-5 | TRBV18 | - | CASSPQGAGNQPQHF | TGTGCCAGCTCACCCCAAGGAGCCGGCAATCAGCCCCAGCATTTT
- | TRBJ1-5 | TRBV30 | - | CAWSVLGGSNQPQHF | TGTGCCTGGAGTGTACTCGGGGGAAGCAATCAGCCCCAGCATTTT
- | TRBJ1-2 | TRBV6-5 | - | CASSYGGAFYGYTF | TGTGCCAGCAGTTACGGCGGGGCATTCTATGGCTACACCTTC
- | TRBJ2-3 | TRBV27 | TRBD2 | CASSIAGGPRDTQYF | TGTGCCAGCAGTATAGCGGGGGGGCCCCGAGATACGCAGTATTTT
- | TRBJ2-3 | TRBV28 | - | CASSLSGAGTDTQYF | TGTGCCAGCAGTTTATCGGGGGCGGGCACAGATACGCAGTATTTT
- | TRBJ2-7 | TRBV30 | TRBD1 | CAWSPWTGYEQYF | TGTGCCTGGAGTCCCTGGACAGGCTACGAGCAGTACTTC
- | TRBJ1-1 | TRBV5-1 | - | CASSPSGQMNTEAFF | TGCGCCAGCAGCCCATCCGGACAGATGAACACTGAAGCTTTCTTT
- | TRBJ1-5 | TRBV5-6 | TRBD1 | CASSLWGQGAGYSNQPQHF | TGTGCCAGCAGCTTGTGGGGACAGGGGGCGGGATATAGCAATCAGCCCCAGCATTTT
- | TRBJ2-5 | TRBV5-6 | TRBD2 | CASSLRLAVQETQYF | TGTGCCAGCAGCTTAAGGCTAGCGGTCCAAGAGACCCAGTACTTC
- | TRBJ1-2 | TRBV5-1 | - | CASSFGGGNYGYTF | TGCGCCAGCAGCTTCGGGGGCGGGAACTATGGCTACACCTTC
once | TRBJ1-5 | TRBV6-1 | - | CASSESGDRRCF | TGTGCCAGCAGTGAATCAGGGGATAGAAGATGTTTT
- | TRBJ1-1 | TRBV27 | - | CASSFLRGEVNTEAFF | TGTGCCAGCAGTTTCTTGAGGGGCGAGGTGAACACTGAAGCTTTCTTT
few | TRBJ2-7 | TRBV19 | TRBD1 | CASSIMGQDNEQYF | TGTGCCAGTAGTATAATGGGACAGGATAACGAGCAGTACTTC
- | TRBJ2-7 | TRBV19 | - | CASSIAVGYEQYF | TGTGCCAGTAGTATAGCGGTAGGGTACGAGCAGTACTTC
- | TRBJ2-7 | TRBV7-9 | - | CASSQTGGDEQYF | TGTGCCAGCAGCCAGACTGGAGGAGACGAGCAGTACTTC
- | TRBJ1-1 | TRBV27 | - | CASSLLGMNTEAFF | TGTGCCAGCAGTTTATTGGGGATGAACACTGAAGCTTTCTTT
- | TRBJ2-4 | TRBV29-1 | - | CSVDQGNIQYF | TGCAGCGTTGATCAGGGGAACATTCAGTACTTC
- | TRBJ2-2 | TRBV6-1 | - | CASSVRTGELFF | TGTGCCAGCAGTGTCAGGACCGGGGAGCTGTTTTTT
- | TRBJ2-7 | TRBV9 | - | CASSVQAGSSYEQYF | TGTGCCAGCAGCGTACAGGCGGGGAGCTCCTACGAGCAGTACTTC
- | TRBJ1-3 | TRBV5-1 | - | CASSEQPSGNTIYF | TGCGCCAGCAGCGAACAGCCTTCAGGAAACACCATATATTTT
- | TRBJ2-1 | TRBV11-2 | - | CASSLDSLVNEQFF | TGTGCCAGCAGCTTAGATAGCCTGGTCAATGAGCAGTTCTTC
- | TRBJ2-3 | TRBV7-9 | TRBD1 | CASSFGQGVLGDTQYF | TGTGCCAGCAGCTTTGGACAGGGGGTTTTGGGGGATACGCAGTATTTT
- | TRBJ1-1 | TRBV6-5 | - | CASSSLDGNTEAFF | TGTGCCAGCAGTTCCTTAGACGGGAACACTGAAGCTTTCTTT
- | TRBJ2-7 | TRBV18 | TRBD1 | CASSPVRTGTYEQYF | TGTGCCAGCTCACCGGTCCGGACAGGTACCTACGAGCAGTACTTC
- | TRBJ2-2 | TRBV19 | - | CASSIVNTGELFF | TGTGCCAGTAGTATAGTTAATACCGGGGAGCTGTTTTTT
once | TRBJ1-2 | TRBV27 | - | CASSSGANYGYTF | TGTGCCAGCAGTTCCGGGGCTAACTATGGCTACACCTTC
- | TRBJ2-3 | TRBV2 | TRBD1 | CASSGQGGDTQYF | TGTGCCAGCAGCGGACAGGGTGGGGATACGCAGTATTTT
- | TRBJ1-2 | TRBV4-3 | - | CASSQEVYQEPYGYTF | TGCGCCAGCAGCCAAGAGGTCTATCAGGAGCCCTATGGCTACACCTTC
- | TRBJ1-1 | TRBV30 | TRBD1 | CAWSPGQGARTEAFF | TGTGCCTGGAGTCCGGGACAGGGGGCGCGAACTGAAGCTTTCTTT
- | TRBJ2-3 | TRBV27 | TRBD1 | CASSAWTGVSTDTQYF | TGTGCCAGCAGTGCCTGGACAGGGGTTAGCACAGATACGCAGTATTTT
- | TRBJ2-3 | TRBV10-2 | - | CASRISSATDTQYF | TGCGCCAGCAGAATCAGTTCCGCAACAGATACGCAGTATTTT